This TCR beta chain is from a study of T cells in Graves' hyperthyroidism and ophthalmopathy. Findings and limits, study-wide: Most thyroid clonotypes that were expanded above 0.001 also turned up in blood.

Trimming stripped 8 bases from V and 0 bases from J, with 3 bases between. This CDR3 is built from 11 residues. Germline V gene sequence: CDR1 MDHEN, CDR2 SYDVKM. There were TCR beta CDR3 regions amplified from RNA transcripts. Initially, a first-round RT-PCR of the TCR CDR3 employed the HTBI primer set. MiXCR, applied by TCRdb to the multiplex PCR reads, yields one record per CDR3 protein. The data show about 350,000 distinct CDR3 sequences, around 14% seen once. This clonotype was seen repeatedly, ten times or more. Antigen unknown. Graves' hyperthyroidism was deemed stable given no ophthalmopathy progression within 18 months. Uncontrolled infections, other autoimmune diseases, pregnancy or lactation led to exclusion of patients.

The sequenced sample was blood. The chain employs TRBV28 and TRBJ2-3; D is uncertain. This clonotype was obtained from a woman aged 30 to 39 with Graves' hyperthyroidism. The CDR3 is CASRSTDTQYF. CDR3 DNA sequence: TGTGCCAGCCGCAGCACAGATACGCAGTATTTT.